One sample yielded the 30 T cell receptor beta chains listed below, sequenced in a study of metastatic and nonmetastatic thyroid tumors. Thyroid surgery was performed in patients who had received no treatment beforehand. TCRdb re-clonotyped the PCR reads via MiXCR. The top ten hold 4% to 5% of the sample, which has about 33,000 clones, about 18% seen once. Sequenced sample: blood. These receptors were obtained from a female donor with papillary thyroid cancer or a benign thyroid nodule (not recorded which). Some clones in this sample may be carry-over from other donors' samples.

About this clone itself: At one of its ends the junction is not consistent with the germline gene, which may arise from a read error. The chain joins TRBV15 to TRBJ2-7, with 7 positions matching TRBD2. This CDR3 has 15 residues. Germline CDR1 is LNHNV and CDR2 is YYDKDF (reference sequence). The CDR3 nucleotides read TGTGTCACCAGCAGAGATCTGGTTGGAGCGGGGGAGCAGTACTTC. Protein product: CVTSRDLVGAGEQYF.

This clone was detected many times. V gene TRBV20-1 combines with J gene TRBJ1-5; unclear D gene. Germline lookup yields CDR1 DFQATT and CDR2 SNEGSKA (reference sequence). Deletions cut 3 bases from V and 6 bases from J, with 9 bases between. This CDR3 is 12 amino acids long. The CDR3 here is CSARVGTQPQHF. The DNA of the CDR3 is TGCAGTGCTAGGGTCGGAACTCAGCCCCAGCATTTT.

Only a few counts were recorded for this clone. This chain links TRBV2 with TRBJ1-4, with TRBD1 as a possible D gene (6 bases). V was cut by 8 bases and J by 5 bases, with 18 bases left in between. The CDR3 is 15 residues long. Germline V CDR1 and CDR2: SNHLY, FYNNEI. The CDR3 loop is CASQNPGGANEKLFF. CDR3 DNA: TGTGCCAGCCAAAATCCCGGGGGGGCGAATGAAAAACTGTTTTTT. Combining the CDR3 with reference TRBV2 and TRBJ1-4 gives the whole variable domain EPEVTQTPSHQVTQMGQEVILRCVPISNHLYFYWYRQILGQKVEFLVSFYNNEISEKSEIFDDQFSVERPDGSNFTLKIRSTKLEDSAMYFCASQNPGGANEKLFFGSGTQLSVL.

This clone occurred many times. The V gene is TRBV20-1, the J gene TRBJ2-5; 10 nucleotides agree with TRBD2. J lost 6 bases, V lost 4 bases, and 8 bases had no gene match. Per the germline V gene, CDR1 is DFQATT and CDR2 is SNEGSKA (reference sequence). This CDR3 has 14 residues. CDR3 sequence: CSATSGGVRKTQYF. The CDR3 DNA follows: TGCAGTGCTACAAGCGGGGGGGTGAGAAAGACCCAGTACTTC.

In this sample, this clone is medium-sized. The sample carries other DNA sequences with the same CDR3. V is TRBV6-1 and J is TRBJ2-7, with D hard to call. CDR1 is MNHNS, CDR2 SASEGT, per germline. V gave up 3 bases and J gave up 5 bases, with 8 bases separating them. The CDR3 sequence is 12 residues long. The CDR3 loop is CASSEHTNEQYF. CDR3 sequence (DNA): TGTGCCAGCAGTGAGCACACTAACGAGCAGTACTTC.

This clone was seen at least ten times. This rearrangement joins TRBV15 to TRBJ1-2; no reliable D call. V gave up 0 bases and J gave up 8 bases, with 13 bases separating them. The CDR3 has 14 amino acids. Germline V gene data show CDR1 as LNHNV and CDR2 as YYDKDF (reference sequence). CDR3 in DNA: TGTGCCACCAGCAGAGATCAGACCGCGGGCGGCTACACCTTC. Translating it yields CATSRDQTAGGYTF. Based on the CDR3 plus reference TRBV15 and TRBJ1-2, the full variable domain is DAMVIQNPRYQVTQFGKPVTLSCSQTLNHNVMYWYQQKSSQAPKLLFHYYDKDFNNEADTPDNFQSRRPNTSFCFLDIRSPGLGDTAMYLCATSRDQTAGGYTFGSGTRLTVV.

There are many counts of this clone. This chain joins TRBV24-1 and TRBJ1-4; TRBD1 is a possible D gene (5 bases). CDR3 length: 13 amino acids. Germline assignment: CDR1 KGHDR and CDR2 SFDVKD. With 5 bases removed from V and 8 bases from J, the gap between germline ends came to 11 bases. CDR3 in amino acids: CATSGRRGEKLFF. The CDR3 region has the DNA TGTGCCACCAGTGGAAGACGGGGGGAAAAACTGTTTTTT.

This clone has at least ten counts. The chain joins TRBV20-1 to TRBJ1-2; 7 positions match TRBD1. Germline V gene data show CDR1 as DFQATT and CDR2 as SNEGSKA (reference sequence). The CDR3 is made up of 13 amino acids. V lost 2 bases, J lost 3 bases, and 3 bases stayed unmatched. The CDR3 is CSARPDRHYGYTF. The DNA of the CDR3 is TGCAGTGCTAGACCGGACAGGCACTATGGCTACACCTTC.

This clone was observed at least ten times. The chain has TRBV10-3 and TRBJ2-3; no clear D. Germline CDR1 and CDR2: ENHRY and SYGVKD. The CDR3 contains 11 residues. Trimming removed 10 bases from V and 4 bases from J, with 9 bases in between. In DNA form, the CDR3 reads TGTGCCACCGCTAGGGCAGATACGCAGTATTTT. As protein: CATARADTQYF.

The table lists this clone with many counts. This chain connects TRBV12-3 or TRBV12-4 to TRBJ2-3; no definite D call. The V end lost 10 bases, the J end lost 3 bases, and 17 bases lay between the germline ends. This CDR3 has 14 amino acids. Here the CDR3 DNA reads TGTGCCACCAAAGTCGCCGGACCAACAGATACGCAGTATTTT. The encoded protein is CATKVAGPTDTQYF.

With respect to this clone: No conserved phenylalanine or tryptophan is present at the end of the CDR3, so a read error is the likely explanation. The J gene is TRBJ2-7, the V gene TRBV2, with D perhaps given as TRBD1 or TRBD2 (5 bases each). Looked up from germline, CDR1 is SNHLY and CDR2 is FYNNEI. The CDR3 is made up of 17 amino acids. V lost 1 base to trimming and J lost 4 bases, with 20 bases between them. CDR3 sequence reads: CASSEDKVGTGLYEQYL. DNA for the CDR3: TGTGCCAGCAGTGAAGACAAGGTAGGGACCGGCCTTTACGAGCAGTACCTC.

This sequence joins TRBV5-4 and TRBJ2-1; 12 bases match TRBD1. This CDR3 spans 16 amino acids. V was clipped by 0 bases and J by 11 bases; unmatched bases: 9. Germline loops: CDR1 SGHNT, CDR2 YYREEE (reference sequence). CDR3 sequence (DNA): TGTGCCAGCAGCTTGGCAGTTGGGACAGGGGGCTTAAAGCAGTTCTTC. Residues: CASSLAVGTGGLKQFF.

In its sample, this clone was seen many times. This chain connects TRBV7-2 to TRBJ2-3; D gene unclear. Per the germline V gene, CDR1 is SGHTA and CDR2 is FQGNSA. The CDR3 covers 14 residues. V was trimmed by 7 bases and J by 3 bases, leaving 14 bases between them. CDR3 sequence (DNA): TGTGCCAGCACCAAAGGACCCGCAACAGATACGCAGTATTTT. Its protein is CASTKGPATDTQYF.

This clone was seen at least ten times. V and J are TRBV30 and TRBJ1-3; the D is unclear. The V gene lost 0 bases and the J gene lost 1 base, with 7 bases spanning the gap. The CDR3 spans 14 residues. Germline CDR1 GTSNPN, CDR2 SVGIG (reference sequence). As DNA, the CDR3 is TGTGCCTGGAGTGTAGAGAGGTCTGGAAACACCATATATTTT. Translation gives CAWSVERSGNTIYF.

The chain combines TRBV2 with TRBJ2-7; TRBD2 might be the D (6 bases). The germline V gene encodes CDR1 SNHLY and CDR2 FYNNEI. V was cut by 4 bases and J by 6 bases, with 22 bases left in between. This CDR3 has 16 residues. In DNA, the CDR3 is TGTGCCAGCAGTGGAACAACTAGCTGGAGTTTTTCCGAGCAGTACTTC. This gives the protein CASSGTTSWSFSEQYF.

This clone was seen ten or more times. The CDR3 DNA reads as TGTGCCAGCAGTTTAATGGCGGGCACTGAAGCTTTCTTT. Amino acid sequence: CASSLMAGTEAFF. This chain links TRBV12-3 or TRBV12-4 with TRBJ1-1; D remains unclear. The CDR3 runs 13 residues. The ends were cut back, 2 bases at V and 4 bases at J, with 8 bases in the middle.

There are many counts of this clone. In DNA form, the CDR3 reads TGTGCCAGTAGTCGGGGACAGGGCAATCAGCCCCAGCATTTT. It codes for CASSRGQGNQPQHF. The chain employs TRBV19 and TRBJ1-5; 8 bases agree with TRBD1. The junction had 2 bases not matched to a gene; V was cut back by 5 bases and J by 2 bases. This CDR3 is built from 14 residues. The germline V gene has CDR1 LNHDA and CDR2 SQIVND (reference sequence).

This clone was observed at least ten times. This sequence joins TRBV4-1 and TRBJ1-6; D not certain. Trimming cost V 1 base and J 5 bases, with 3 bases left between them. This CDR3 comprises 13 residues. CDR1 and CDR2 from the germline V gene are MGHRA and YSYEKL. In DNA, the CDR3 is TGCGCCAGCAGCCAAGGCCATAATTCACCCCTCCACTTT. This translates into CASSQGHNSPLHF.

This clone was counted only a few times. The V call is TRBV10-2, the J call TRBJ1-2; TRBD1 might be the D (5 bases). Trimming shortened V by 5 bases and J by 7 bases, and 17 bases separated the two germline ends. This CDR3 has 14 residues. Germline V gene lookup returns CDR1 WSHSY and CDR2 SAAADI. The CDR3 DNA follows: TGCGCCAGCAGTCAAGGGGTAGACACGTGTGGCTACACCTTC. It translates to CASSQGVDTCGYTF.

The table lists this clone with many counts. V gene TRBV5-4 combines with J gene TRBJ1-2; D gene ambiguous. The germline V gene has CDR1 SGHNT and CDR2 YYREEE (reference sequence). V lost 4 bases and J lost 1, with 11 bases in between. The CDR3 loop spans 14 amino acids. CDR3 loop: CASSPGLGNYGYTF. CDR3 nucleotides: TGTGCCAGCAGCCCGGGCCTGGGTAACTATGGCTACACCTTC.

This clone was counted only a few times. A read error may produce the germline difference seen at one junction end. This CDR3 is also generated by other DNA sequences in the sample. V gene TRBV6-2 or TRBV6-3 combines with J gene TRBJ2-3, with 11 bases matching TRBD1. Germline V gene sequence: CDR1 MNHEY, CDR2 SVGEGT. The CDR3 extends over 14 amino acids. The DNA for the CDR3 is TGTGCCAGCAGTTCCGGACAGGGGGCAGATACACAGTATTTT. Its protein product is CASSSGQGADTQYF.

This clone was found many times. The rearrangement joins TRBV4-1 to TRBJ1-2; D gene ambiguous. Germline V CDR1 and CDR2: MGHRA, YSYEKL. The CDR3 has 16 amino acids. The germline V and J ends were trimmed by 3 bases and 2 bases, with 16 bases remaining between them. CDR3 sequence reads: CASSHPARTGNYGYTF. CDR3 coding DNA: TGCGCCAGCAGCCACCCAGCACGGACGGGCAACTATGGCTACACCTTC.

V is TRBV20-1 and J is TRBJ2-5, with D maybe TRBD1 (6 bases). The CDR3 runs 13 residues. CDR1 and CDR2 from the germline V gene are DFQATT and SNEGSKA (reference sequence). With 1 base removed from V and 5 bases from J, the gap between germline ends came to 11 bases. CDR3 protein: CSARVSGAETQYF. Here the CDR3 DNA reads TGCAGTGCTAGAGTATCAGGGGCGGAGACCCAGTACTTC.

V is TRBV9 and J is TRBJ2-1; 9 nucleotides align to TRBD2. Trimming cost V 3 bases and J 6 bases; bases outside gene matches: 7. Germline V gives CDR1 SGDLS, CDR2 YYNGEE. CDR3 size: 15 residues. The chain's CDR3 is CASSAGTSMGNEQFF. The CDR3 DNA is TGTGCCAGCAGCGCTGGGACTAGCATGGGCAATGAGCAGTTCTTC.

This clone was detected ten times or more. The chain combines TRBV28 with TRBJ2-3; possible D gene TRBD1, 6 bases. Germline V gives CDR1 MDHEN, CDR2 SYDVKM. The V end was cut by 4 bases, the J end by 2 bases, with 16 bases between. This CDR3 spans 16 amino acids. Here the CDR3 DNA reads TGTGCCAGCAGTTCCCCAGGGGCACGGGACACAGATACGCAGTATTTT. Protein product: CASSSPGARDTDTQYF.

Concerning this clone: One base away lies a much larger clone, so this may be a sequencing read error. The J gene is TRBJ1-1, the V gene TRBV10-3; D not resolved. The CDR3 is 14 amino acids. V lost 3 bases and J lost 4, with 12 bases in between. Germline V CDR1 and CDR2: ENHRY, SYGVKD. DNA of the CDR3: TGTGCCATCAGTGAAAGACGGGGAAGCACTGAAGCTTTCTTT. It encodes CAISERRGSTEAFF.

This clone was observed a few times. The chain carries TRBV6-1 and TRBJ2-7; D remains ambiguous. Germline lookup yields CDR1 MNHNS and CDR2 SASEGT. Trimming took off 7 bases at V and 1 base at J, with 14 bases between the two ends. This CDR3 has 14 residues. CDR3 sequence reads: CASNKQVGSYEQYF. For the CDR3, the DNA is TGTGCCAGCAACAAGCAGGTTGGATCCTACGAGCAGTACTTC.

This clone was seen repeatedly, ten times or more. The gene calls are TRBV7-6 and TRBJ2-5; 8 bases map to TRBD1. V shed 1 base, J shed 7 bases, and the junction held 5 bases outside the gene matches. The length of the CDR3 is 14 residues. Germline V CDR1 and CDR2: SGHVS, FNYEAQ. This CDR3 is CASSLGAGGLTQYF. For the CDR3, the DNA is TGTGCCAGCAGCTTAGGGGCAGGGGGCTTGACCCAGTACTTC.

In this sample, this clone turned up many times. J is TRBJ2-7 and V is TRBV7-2; D not resolved. Trimming removed 1 base from V and 0 bases from J, with 7 bases in between. Germline loops: CDR1 SGHTA, CDR2 FQGNSA. The CDR3 runs 14 residues. The CDR3 sequence: CASSLVVSSYEQYF. The CDR3 region has the DNA TGTGCCAGCAGCTTAGTCGTCAGCTCCTACGAGCAGTACTTC.

Ten or more counts support this clone. The chain has TRBV3-1 and TRBJ2-5; D is perhaps TRBD1 or TRBD2 (7 bases each). Germline V CDR1 and CDR2: LGHDT, YNNKEL (reference sequence). The CDR3 length is 15 residues. Trimming stripped 4 bases from V and 6 bases from J, with 18 bases between. DNA of the CDR3: TGTGCCAGCAGCCCGGGGGGCAGGGGGTCGAAGACCCAGTACTTC. Translated, it gives CASSPGGRGSKTQYF.